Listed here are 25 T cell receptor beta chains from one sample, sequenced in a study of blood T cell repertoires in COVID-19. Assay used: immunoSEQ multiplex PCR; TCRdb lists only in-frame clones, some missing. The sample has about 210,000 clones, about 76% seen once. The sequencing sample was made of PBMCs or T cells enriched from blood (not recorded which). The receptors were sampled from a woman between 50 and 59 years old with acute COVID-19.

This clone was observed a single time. CDR3 sequence: CASILTAVQETQYF. CDR3 in DNA: TGTGCCAGCATACTGACAGCCGTCCAAGAGACCCAGTACTTC. V is TRBV7-8 and J is TRBJ2-5; D perhaps matches TRBD1 (5 bases). V dropped 7 bases and J dropped 1 base, with 13 bases sitting between them. Per the germline V gene, CDR1 is SGHVS and CDR2 is FQNEAQ. This CDR3 comprises 14 residues. Using reference TRBV7-8 and TRBJ2-5 for the parts outside the CDR3, the full variable domain is GAGVSQSPRYKVAKRGQDVALRCDPISGHVSLFWYQQALGQGPEFLTYFQNEAQLDKSGLPSDRFFAERPEGSVSTLKIQRTQQEDSAVYLCASILTAVQETQYFGPGTRLLVL.

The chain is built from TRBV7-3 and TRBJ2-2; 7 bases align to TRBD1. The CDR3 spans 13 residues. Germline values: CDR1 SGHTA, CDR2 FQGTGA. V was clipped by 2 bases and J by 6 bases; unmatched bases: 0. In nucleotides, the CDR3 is TGTGCCAGCAGCTTAGACAGGGCCGGGGAGCTGTTTTTT. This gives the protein CASSLDRAGELFF.

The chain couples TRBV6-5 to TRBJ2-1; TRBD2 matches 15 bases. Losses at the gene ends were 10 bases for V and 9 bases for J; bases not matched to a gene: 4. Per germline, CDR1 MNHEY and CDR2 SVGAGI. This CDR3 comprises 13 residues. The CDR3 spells CATGTSGRIEQFF. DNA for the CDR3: TGTGCCACCGGGACTAGCGGGAGGATTGAGCAGTTCTTC.

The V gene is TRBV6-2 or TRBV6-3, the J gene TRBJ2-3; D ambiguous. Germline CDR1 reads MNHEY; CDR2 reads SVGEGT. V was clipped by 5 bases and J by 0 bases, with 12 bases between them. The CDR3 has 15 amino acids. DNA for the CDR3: TGTGCCAGCAGTCGAATGGCCTCTAGCACAGATACGCAGTATTTT. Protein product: CASSRMASSTDTQYF.

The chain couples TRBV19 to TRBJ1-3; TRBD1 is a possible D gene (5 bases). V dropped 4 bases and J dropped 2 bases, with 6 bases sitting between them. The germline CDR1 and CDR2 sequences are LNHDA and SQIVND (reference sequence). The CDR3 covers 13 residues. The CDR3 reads CASSTGAGNTIYF. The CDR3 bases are TGTGCCAGTAGTACGGGGGCTGGAAACACCATATATTTT. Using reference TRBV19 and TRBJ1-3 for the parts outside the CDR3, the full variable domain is DGGITQSPKYLFRKEGQNVTLSCEQNLNHDAMYWYRQDPGQGLRLIYYSQIVNDFQKGDIAEGYSVSREKKESFPLTVTSAQKNPTAFYLCASSTGAGNTIYFGEGSWLTVV.

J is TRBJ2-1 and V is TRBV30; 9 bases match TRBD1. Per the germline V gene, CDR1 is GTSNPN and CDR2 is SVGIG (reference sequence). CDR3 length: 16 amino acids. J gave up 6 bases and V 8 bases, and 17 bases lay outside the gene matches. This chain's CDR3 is CALGKGRTGGGNEQFF. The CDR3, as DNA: TGTGCCCTAGGAAAAGGGAGAACAGGGGGCGGCAATGAGCAGTTCTTC.

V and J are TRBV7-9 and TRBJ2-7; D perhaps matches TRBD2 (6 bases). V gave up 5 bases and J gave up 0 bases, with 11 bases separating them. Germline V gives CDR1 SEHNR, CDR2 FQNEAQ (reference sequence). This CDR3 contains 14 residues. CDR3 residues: CASSRPGSSYEQYF. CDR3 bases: TGTGCCAGCAGCCGCCCCGGGAGCTCCTACGAGCAGTACTTC.

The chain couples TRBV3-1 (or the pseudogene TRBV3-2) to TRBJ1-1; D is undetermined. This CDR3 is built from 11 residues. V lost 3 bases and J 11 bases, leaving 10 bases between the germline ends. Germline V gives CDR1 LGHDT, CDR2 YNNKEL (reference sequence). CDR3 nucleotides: TGTGCCAGCAGCCAGCTCGGGTCGGCTTTCTTT. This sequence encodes CASSQLGSAFF.

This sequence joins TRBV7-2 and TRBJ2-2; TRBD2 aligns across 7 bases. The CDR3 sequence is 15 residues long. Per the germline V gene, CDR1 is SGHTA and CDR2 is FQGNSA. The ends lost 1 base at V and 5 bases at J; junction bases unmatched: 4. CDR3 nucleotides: TGTGCCAGCAGCTTAGGAGGGACTAATACCGGGGAGCTGTTTTTT. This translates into CASSLGGTNTGELFF.

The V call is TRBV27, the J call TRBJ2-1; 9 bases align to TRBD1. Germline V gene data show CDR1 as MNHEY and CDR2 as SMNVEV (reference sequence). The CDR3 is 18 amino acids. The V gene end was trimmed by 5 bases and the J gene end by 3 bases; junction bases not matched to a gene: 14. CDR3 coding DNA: TGTGCCAGCAGTAGGGGACGAACCGGGACAGGGATCTACAATGAGCAGTTCTTC. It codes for CASSRGRTGTGIYNEQFF.

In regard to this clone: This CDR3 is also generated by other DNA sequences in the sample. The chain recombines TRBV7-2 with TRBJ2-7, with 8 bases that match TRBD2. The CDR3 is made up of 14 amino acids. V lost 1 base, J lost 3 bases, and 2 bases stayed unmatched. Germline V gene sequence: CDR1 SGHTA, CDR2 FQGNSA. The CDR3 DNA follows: TGTGCCAGCAGCTTAGAACGGGGGGGCTACGAGCAGTACTTC. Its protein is CASSLERGGYEQYF.

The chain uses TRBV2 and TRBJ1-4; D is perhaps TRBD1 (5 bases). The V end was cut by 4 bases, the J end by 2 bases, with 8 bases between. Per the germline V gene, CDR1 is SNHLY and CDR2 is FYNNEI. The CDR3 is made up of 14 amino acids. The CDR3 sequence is CASSAGGTNEKLFF. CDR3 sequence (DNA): TGTGCCAGCAGTGCGGGGGGGACTAATGAAAAACTGTTTTTT.

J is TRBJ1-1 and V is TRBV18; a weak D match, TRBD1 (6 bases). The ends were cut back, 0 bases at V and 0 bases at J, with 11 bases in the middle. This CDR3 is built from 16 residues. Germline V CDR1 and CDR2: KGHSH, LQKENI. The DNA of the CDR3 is TGTGCCAGCTCACCACCGGTTGGGGACATGAACACTGAAGCTTTCTTT. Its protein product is CASSPPVGDMNTEAFF.

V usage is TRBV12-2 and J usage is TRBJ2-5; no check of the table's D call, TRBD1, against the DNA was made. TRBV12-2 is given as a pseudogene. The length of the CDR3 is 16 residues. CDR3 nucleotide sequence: TGTGCAAGTCGAGATATCCGGACGGACAAGGGGGAGACCCAGTACTTC. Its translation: CASRDIRTDKGETQYF.

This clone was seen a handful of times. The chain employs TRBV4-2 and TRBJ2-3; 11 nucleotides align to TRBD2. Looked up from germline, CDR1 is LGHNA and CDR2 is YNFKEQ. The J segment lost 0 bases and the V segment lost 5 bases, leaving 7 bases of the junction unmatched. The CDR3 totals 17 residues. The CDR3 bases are TGTGCCAGCAGCTCTTTAGCGGGAGGGCCCAGCACAGATACGCAGTATTTT. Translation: CASSSLAGGPSTDTQYF.

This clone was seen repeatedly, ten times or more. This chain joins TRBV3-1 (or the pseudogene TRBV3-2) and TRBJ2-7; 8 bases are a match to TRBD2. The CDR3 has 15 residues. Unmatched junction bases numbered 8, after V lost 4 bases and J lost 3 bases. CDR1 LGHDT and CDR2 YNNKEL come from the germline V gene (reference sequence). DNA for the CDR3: TGTGCCAGCAGCCGCACGGGACTAGTCAACTACGAGCAGTACTTC. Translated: CASSRTGLVNYEQYF.

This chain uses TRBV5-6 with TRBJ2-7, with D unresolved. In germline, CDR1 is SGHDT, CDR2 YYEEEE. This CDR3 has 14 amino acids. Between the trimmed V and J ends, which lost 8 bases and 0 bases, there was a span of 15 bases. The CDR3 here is CASGTGGSSYEQYF. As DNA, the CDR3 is TGTGCCAGTGGTACCGGCGGAAGCTCCTACGAGCAGTACTTC.

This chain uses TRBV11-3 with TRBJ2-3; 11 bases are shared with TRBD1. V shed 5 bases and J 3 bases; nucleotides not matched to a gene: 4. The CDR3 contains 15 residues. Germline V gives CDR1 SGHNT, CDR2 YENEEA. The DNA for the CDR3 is TGTGCCAGCAGCCCCGGGACAGGGGGAACAGATACGCAGTATTTT. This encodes CASSPGTGGTDTQYF.

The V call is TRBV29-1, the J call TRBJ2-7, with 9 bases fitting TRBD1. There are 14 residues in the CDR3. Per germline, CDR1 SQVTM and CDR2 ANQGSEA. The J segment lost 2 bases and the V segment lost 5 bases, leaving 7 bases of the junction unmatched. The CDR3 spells CSVPAGQGTYEQYF. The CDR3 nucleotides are TGCAGCGTTCCCGCGGGACAGGGAACCTACGAGCAGTACTTC.

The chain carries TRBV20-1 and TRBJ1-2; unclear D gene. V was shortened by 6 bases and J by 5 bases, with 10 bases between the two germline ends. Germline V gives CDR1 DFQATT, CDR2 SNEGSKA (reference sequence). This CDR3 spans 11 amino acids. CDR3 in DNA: TGCAGTGCAGAGGGAAGGTATGGCTACACCTTC. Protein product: CSAEGRYGYTF.

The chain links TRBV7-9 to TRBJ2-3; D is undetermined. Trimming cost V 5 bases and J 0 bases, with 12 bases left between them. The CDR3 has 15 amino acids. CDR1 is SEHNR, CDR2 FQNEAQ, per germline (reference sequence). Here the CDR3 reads CASSRDLTSTDTQYF. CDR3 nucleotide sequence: TGTGCCAGCAGCAGAGACCTGACTAGCACAGATACGCAGTATTTT.

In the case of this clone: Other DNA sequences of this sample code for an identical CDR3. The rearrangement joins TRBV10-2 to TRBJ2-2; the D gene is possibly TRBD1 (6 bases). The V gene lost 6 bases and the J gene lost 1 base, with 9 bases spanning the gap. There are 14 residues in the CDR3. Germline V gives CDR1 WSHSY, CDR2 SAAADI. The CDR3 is CASRTGGNTGELFF. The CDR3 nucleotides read TGCGCCAGCAGGACAGGAGGGAACACCGGGGAGCTGTTTTTT.

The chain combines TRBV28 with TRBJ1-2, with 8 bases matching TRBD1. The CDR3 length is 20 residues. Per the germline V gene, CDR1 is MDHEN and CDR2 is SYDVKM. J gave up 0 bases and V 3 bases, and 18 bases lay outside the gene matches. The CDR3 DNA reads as TGTGCCAGCAGTTTCTCAACTCGGACAGGGAGTTTCCTAGCTAACTATGGCTACACCTTC. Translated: CASSFSTRTGSFLANYGYTF.

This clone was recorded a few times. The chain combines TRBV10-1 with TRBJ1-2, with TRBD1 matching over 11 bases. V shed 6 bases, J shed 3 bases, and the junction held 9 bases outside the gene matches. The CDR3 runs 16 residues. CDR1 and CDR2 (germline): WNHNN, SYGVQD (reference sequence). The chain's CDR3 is CASSRRGTGGDYGYTF. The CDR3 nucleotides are TGCGCCAGCAGCAGGAGGGGGACAGGGGGGGACTATGGCTACACCTTC.

CDR3 in DNA: TGTGCCAGCACCCCCGGCAGGGCCACTGAAGCTTTCTTT. Translation gives CASTPGRATEAFF. V gene TRBV28 combines with J gene TRBJ1-1; D is perhaps TRBD1 (5 bases). Germline CDR1 reads MDHEN; CDR2 reads SYDVKM. CDR3 size: 13 residues. Trimming shortened V by 7 bases and J by 4 bases, and 13 bases separated the two germline ends.